Included here is one T cell receptor beta chain sequence, with context. This record belongs to a study of OX40 agonist ivuxolimab in advanced cancers. Turning to the study itself: The dose-escalation cohort was about 87% male, with a mean age of approximately 62 years, ranging about 20 to 85.

Trimming took 0 bases from V and 4 from J, leaving 10 bases between them. The CDR3 runs to 15 residues. CDR1 MNHEY and CDR2 SVGAGI come from the germline V gene. Generated by immunoSEQ multiplex PCR, the TCRdb table keeps only in-frame clones and is missing some. Of 80,000 to 100,000 clones listed, roughly 94% are singletons. This specimen consisted of CD4+ or CD8+ T cells sorted from blood, obtained in a trial of the OX40 agonist ivuxolimab. This chain links TRBV6-5 with TRBJ1-5; D is possibly TRBD1 (6 bases). This TCR came from an adult with an advanced solid tumor such as melanoma, head and neck, liver or kidney cancer. CDR3 sequence (DNA): TGTGCCAGCAGTTACTCGAAGGGGGGTAATCAGCCCCAGCATTTT. This gives the protein CASSYSKGGNQPQHF.